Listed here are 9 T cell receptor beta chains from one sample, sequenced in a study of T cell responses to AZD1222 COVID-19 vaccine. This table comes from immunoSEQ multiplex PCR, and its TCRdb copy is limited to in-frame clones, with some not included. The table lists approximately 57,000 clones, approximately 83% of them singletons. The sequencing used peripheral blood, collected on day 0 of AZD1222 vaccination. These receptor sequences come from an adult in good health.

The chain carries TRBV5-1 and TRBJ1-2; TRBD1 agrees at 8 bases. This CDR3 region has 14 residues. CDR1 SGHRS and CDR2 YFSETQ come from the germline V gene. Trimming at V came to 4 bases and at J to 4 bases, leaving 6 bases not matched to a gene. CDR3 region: CASSQDRDGYGYTF. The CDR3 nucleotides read TGCGCCAGCAGCCAGGACAGGGATGGCTATGGCTACACCTTC.

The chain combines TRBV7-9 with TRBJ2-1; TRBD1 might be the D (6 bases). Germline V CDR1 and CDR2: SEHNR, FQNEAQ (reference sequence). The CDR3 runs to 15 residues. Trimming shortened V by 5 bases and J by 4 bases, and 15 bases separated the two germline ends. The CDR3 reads CASSSTGTIYNEQFF. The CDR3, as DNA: TGTGCCAGCAGCAGTACCGGGACAATATACAATGAGCAGTTCTTC.

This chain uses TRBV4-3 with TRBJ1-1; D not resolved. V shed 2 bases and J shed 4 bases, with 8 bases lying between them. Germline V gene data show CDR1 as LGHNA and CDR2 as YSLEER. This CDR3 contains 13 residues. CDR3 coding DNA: TGCGCCAGCAGCCAACACAGTGGCACTGAAGCTTTCTTT. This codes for CASSQHSGTEAFF.

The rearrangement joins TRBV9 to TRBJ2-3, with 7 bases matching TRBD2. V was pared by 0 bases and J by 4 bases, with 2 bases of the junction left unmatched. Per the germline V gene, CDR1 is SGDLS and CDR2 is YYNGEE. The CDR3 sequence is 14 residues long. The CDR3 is CASSVEGRADTQYF. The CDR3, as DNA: TGTGCCAGCAGCGTAGAAGGGAGGGCAGATACGCAGTATTTT.

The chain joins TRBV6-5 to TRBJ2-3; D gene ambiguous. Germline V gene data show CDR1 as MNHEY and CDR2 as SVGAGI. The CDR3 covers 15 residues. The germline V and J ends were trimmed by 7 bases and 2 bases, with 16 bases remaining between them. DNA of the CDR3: TGTGCCAGCAAGAGCATCGTTGGGGACACAGATACGCAGTATTTT. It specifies CASKSIVGDTDTQYF.

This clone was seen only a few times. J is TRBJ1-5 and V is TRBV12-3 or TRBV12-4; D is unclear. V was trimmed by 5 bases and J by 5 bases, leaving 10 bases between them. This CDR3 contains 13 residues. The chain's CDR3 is CASSTDTYQPQHF. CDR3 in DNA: TGTGCCAGCAGTACTGACACCTATCAGCCCCAGCATTTT.

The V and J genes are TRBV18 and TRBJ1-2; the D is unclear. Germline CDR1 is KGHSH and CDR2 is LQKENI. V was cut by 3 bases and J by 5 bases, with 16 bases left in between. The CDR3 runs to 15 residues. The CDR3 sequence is CASSPVEGSSYGYTF. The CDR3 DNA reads TGTGCCAGCTCACCGGTAGAGGGCTCGTCATATGGCTACACCTTC.

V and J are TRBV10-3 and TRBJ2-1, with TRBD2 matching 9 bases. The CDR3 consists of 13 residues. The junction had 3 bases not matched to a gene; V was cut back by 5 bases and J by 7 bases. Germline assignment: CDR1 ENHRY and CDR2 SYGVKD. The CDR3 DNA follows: TGTGCCATCAGTCTAGCGGGGTATAATGAGCAGTTCTTC. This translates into CAISLAGYNEQFF.

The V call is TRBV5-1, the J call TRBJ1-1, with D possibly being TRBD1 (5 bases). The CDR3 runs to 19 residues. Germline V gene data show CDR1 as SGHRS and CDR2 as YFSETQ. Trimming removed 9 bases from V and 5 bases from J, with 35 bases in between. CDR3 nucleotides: TGCGCCAACCCCTGCAGTCCGGGACGTTGGTCGTTTTGGAATACTGAAGCTTTCTTT. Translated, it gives CANPCSPGRWSFWNTEAFF.